The clone carrying this T cell receptor (beta chain) was seen more than once but under ten times. This sample was included in a study of blood T cell repertoires in COVID-19. Study details: Whether acute or convalescent, the COVID-19 samples came from the United States, Italy and Spain. The cDNA or gDNA used as material had been derived from T cells, B-cell-depleted T cells, or PBMCs.

The ends were cut back, 7 bases at V and 5 bases at J, with 15 bases in the middle. Germline CDR1 ENHRY, CDR2 SYGVKD. The CDR3 is made up of 14 amino acids. How the authors handled the data: Cell counts per sample came from amplifying reference gene primers. This table comes from immunoSEQ multiplex PCR, and its TCRdb copy is limited to in-frame clones, with some not included. V and J calls and clone size follow that table, whereas D and trimming were derived from the DNA. The data hold 45,000 or so clones, with 82% observed a single time. The clonotype comes from a woman in her seventies with acute or convalescent COVID-19. V usage is TRBV10-3 and J usage is TRBJ2-1; D perhaps matches TRBD1 (6 bases). Specimen: peripheral blood. DNA of the CDR3: TGTGCCATCAAGGGTAATCCAGGGGACAATGAGCAGTTCTTC. This gives the protein CAIKGNPGDNEQFF.